What follows are 27 T cell receptor beta chains derived from one specimen sequenced in a study of STAT5B mutations in CD4+ large granular lymphocyte leukemia. Assay: immunoSEQ multiplex PCR; the TCRdb copy retains only in-frame clones and omits some. The sample shows about 38,000 clones, approximately 85% of them seen only once. Source material: CD4+ T cells from blood buffy coats. These receptor sequences come from a human donor in good health.

This chain joins TRBV6-1 and TRBJ1-5; 8 nucleotides line up with TRBD1. The CDR3 length is 14 residues. The junction had 6 bases not matched to a gene; V was cut back by 3 bases and J by 8 bases. CDR1 is MNHNS, CDR2 SASEGT, per germline. This chain's CDR3 is CASSESGGLEPQHF. The CDR3 nucleotides are TGTGCCAGCAGTGAGTCAGGGGGCTTGGAGCCCCAGCATTTT.

This rearrangement joins TRBV6-5 to TRBJ2-7; 9 positions match TRBD1. The CDR3 runs to 14 residues. Germline loops: CDR1 MNHEY, CDR2 SVGAGI. V gave up 5 bases and J gave up 4 bases; unmatched junction bases: 6. Here the CDR3 reads CASSTGTGQYEQYF. In DNA form, the CDR3 reads TGTGCCAGCAGTACGGGGACAGGGCAGTACGAGCAGTACTTC.

This chain uses TRBV30 with TRBJ1-5, with D unclear. The CDR3 sequence is 14 residues long. Germline CDR1 and CDR2: GTSNPN and SVGIG (reference sequence). V was clipped by 2 bases and J by 0 bases, with 8 bases between them. The CDR3, as DNA: TGTGCCTGGAGTCTTGACTCTAGCAATCAGCCCCAGCATTTT. It is translated as CAWSLDSSNQPQHF.

J is TRBJ1-3 and V is TRBV9; D is uncertain. Germline V gene sequence: CDR1 SGDLS, CDR2 YYNGEE. With 3 bases removed from V and 3 bases from J, the gap between germline ends came to 13 bases. This CDR3 is built from 15 residues. CDR3 sequence reads: CASSARMERGNTIYF. CDR3 sequence (DNA): TGTGCCAGCAGCGCCCGGATGGAGCGTGGAAACACCATATATTTT. Filled out from reference TRBV9 and TRBJ1-3, the complete variable domain reads DSGVTQTPKHLITATGQRVTLRCSPRSGDLSVYWYQQSLDQGLQFLIQYYNGEERAKGNILERFSAQQFPDLHSELNLSSLELGDSALYFCASSARMERGNTIYFGEGSWLTVV.

The chain combines TRBV6-1 with TRBJ1-1; D may be TRBD1 (5 bases). Trimming pared 6 bases from V and 7 bases from J, leaving 18 bases between. In germline, CDR1 is MNHNS, CDR2 SASEGT. The CDR3 runs 14 residues. The CDR3 reads CASSLRGKSDEAFF. The CDR3 region has the DNA TGTGCCAGCAGCCTTCGGGGGAAGTCGGATGAAGCTTTCTTT.

This clone was found once. CDR3 sequence: CASSVDFYEQYF. The CDR3, as DNA: TGTGCCAGCAGTGTGGACTTCTACGAGCAGTACTTC. The rearrangement joins TRBV2 to TRBJ2-7; D is perhaps TRBD2 (5 bases). The CDR3 has 12 residues. Deletions cut 4 bases from V and 3 bases from J, with 7 bases between. Germline assignment: CDR1 SNHLY and CDR2 FYNNEI.

The chain is built from TRBV19 and TRBJ2-6; TRBD1 agrees at 10 bases. This CDR3 is 16 amino acids long. CDR1 is LNHDA and CDR2 is SQIVND in the germline V gene (reference sequence). Trimming removed 5 bases from V and 3 bases from J; junction bases left unmatched: 4. The CDR3 DNA reads TGTGCCAGTAGTTCGACAGGGGGCGTTGGGGCCAACGTCCTGACTTTC. Its translation: CASSSTGGVGANVLTF.

This clone was recorded once. V is TRBV6-4 and J is TRBJ2-7, with 9 bases identical to TRBD1. CDR1 and CDR2 from the germline V gene are MRHNA and SNTAGT. The CDR3 is made up of 16 amino acids. The V segment lost 8 bases and the J segment 4 bases; nucleotides outside the gene matches: 15. CDR3 bases: TGTGCCAGCTCTCTCACCTCCGGGACAGGGTTATACGAGCAGTACTTC. Protein: CASSLTSGTGLYEQYF.

The chain couples TRBV7-3 to TRBJ2-5, with D possibly TRBD2 on 5 matching bases. There are 13 residues in the CDR3. V was shortened by 5 bases and J by 5 bases, with 12 bases between the two germline ends. The germline V gene has CDR1 SGHTA and CDR2 FQGTGA. The CDR3: CASSRDEGETQYF. The CDR3 DNA sequence: TGTGCCAGCAGCCGAGACGAGGGTGAGACCCAGTACTTC.

J is TRBJ2-1 and V is TRBV27, with D uncertain. V was trimmed by 6 bases and J by 0 bases, leaving 12 bases between them. The CDR3 contains 15 residues. Germline-derived CDR1 and CDR2 are MNHEY and SMNVEV (reference sequence). The CDR3 nucleotides are TGTGCCAGCAGGGATCAATACCCCTCCTACAATGAGCAGTTCTTC. Its protein is CASRDQYPSYNEQFF.

V and J are TRBV12-5 and TRBJ2-7; tentatively, D is TRBD1 or TRBD2 (5 bases each). The germline V and J ends were trimmed by 5 bases and 5 bases, with 13 bases remaining between them. Germline V CDR1 and CDR2: LGHNT, FRNRAP. This CDR3 has 13 amino acids. In DNA form, the CDR3 reads TGTGCTAGTGGTCCCCGGGACGGGAACGAGCAGTACTTC. Its protein product is CASGPRDGNEQYF.

This clone was recorded only once. This sequence joins TRBV19 and TRBJ1-1; D unclear. Trimming shortened V by 7 bases and J by 1 base, and 4 bases separated the two germline ends. Germline V CDR1 and CDR2: LNHDA, SQIVND (reference sequence). The CDR3 spans 11 residues. CDR3 in amino acids: CASIGNTEAFF. The CDR3 DNA sequence: TGTGCCAGTATTGGGAACACTGAAGCTTTCTTT.

The CDR3: CASSQGRWGQGGEKLFF. CDR3 nucleotides: TGCGCCAGCAGCCAGGGTCGCTGGGGACAGGGAGGGGAAAAACTGTTTTTT. This chain uses TRBV4-3 with TRBJ1-4, with 9 bases fitting TRBD1. The CDR3 is 17 amino acids. J lost 8 bases, V lost 3 bases, and 13 bases had no gene match. The germline CDR1 and CDR2 sequences are LGHNA and YSLEER.

The rearrangement links TRBV2 to TRBJ1-2; 10 bases are a match to TRBD1. The J segment lost 8 bases and the V segment lost 1 base, leaving 4 bases of the junction unmatched. Germline values: CDR1 SNHLY, CDR2 FYNNEI. The CDR3 totals 14 residues. The CDR3, as DNA: TGTGCCAGCAGTGAAGGGGACAGGGGTGGCGGCTACACCTTC. It translates to CASSEGDRGGGYTF.

The rearrangement uses TRBV11-2 and TRBJ2-1; 12 bases align to TRBD2. CDR1 and CDR2 (germline): SGHAT, FQNNGV. After removal of 4 bases from V and 7 bases from J, the junction contained 5 bases not matched to a gene. This CDR3 has 15 amino acids. The CDR3 protein is CASSWTSGNKNEQFF. The CDR3, as DNA: TGTGCCAGCAGCTGGACTAGCGGGAATAAGAATGAGCAGTTCTTC.

The chain has TRBV30 and TRBJ1-5; D gene ambiguous. CDR3 size: 13 residues. CDR1 and CDR2 from the germline V gene are GTSNPN and SVGIG (reference sequence). Trimming stripped 4 bases from V and 3 bases from J, with 10 bases between. The CDR3: CAWTGKNNQPQHF. CDR3 nucleotide sequence: TGTGCCTGGACAGGAAAAAACAATCAGCCCCAGCATTTT.

This clone appeared a single time. The chain uses TRBV11-3 and TRBJ1-2; D not certain. Germline V gives CDR1 SGHNT, CDR2 YENEEA. V lost 1 base, J lost 2 bases, and 5 bases lay in between. This CDR3 is 13 amino acids long. The CDR3 reads CASSLGLNYGYTF. CDR3 nucleotide sequence: TGTGCCAGCAGCTTAGGTCTGAACTATGGCTACACCTTC.

The chain has TRBV30 and TRBJ1-4; D is undetermined. Germline-derived CDR1 and CDR2 are GTSNPN and SVGIG (reference sequence). Trimming took 2 bases from V and 3 from J, leaving 7 bases between them. The CDR3 is made up of 13 amino acids. Here the CDR3 reads CAWSQVANEKLFF. CDR3 coding DNA: TGTGCCTGGAGTCAGGTGGCTAATGAAAAACTGTTTTTT. Looking up the rest from reference TRBV30 and TRBJ1-4 gives the full variable domain: SQTIHQWPATLVQPVGSPLSLECTVEGTSNPNLYWYRQAAGRGLQLLFYSVGIGQISSEVPQNLSASRPQDRQFILSSKKLLLSDSGFYLCAWSQVANEKLFFGSGTQLSVL.

The genes are TRBV7-2 and TRBJ1-5, with D possibly matching TRBD1 (6 bases). Germline assignment: CDR1 SGHTA and CDR2 FQGNSA. Deletions cut 5 bases from V and 4 bases from J, with 6 bases between. The CDR3 spans 12 residues. The CDR3 region has the DNA TGTGCCAGCAGCGACAGGAATCAGCCCCAGCATTTT. Encoded protein: CASSDRNQPQHF.

The chain combines TRBV14 with TRBJ2-3; no reliable D call. Germline V gene lookup returns CDR1 SGHDN and CDR2 FVKESK. V was clipped by 4 bases and J by 4 bases, with 3 bases between them. This CDR3 is built from 11 residues. The CDR3 reads CASSLADTQYF. CDR3 bases: TGTGCCAGCAGCCTCGCAGATACGCAGTATTTT.

This clone was recorded once. The V and J genes are TRBV7-9 and TRBJ1-1, with D hard to call. V was clipped by 2 bases and J by 4 bases, with 8 bases between them. The CDR3 sequence is 13 residues long. CDR1 is SEHNR and CDR2 is FQNEAQ in the germline V gene (reference sequence). CDR3 DNA sequence: TGTGCCAGCAGCTTAAAGGAGAGCACTGAAGCTTTCTTT. Translation gives CASSLKESTEAFF.

This clone has more than one count but fewer than ten. V is TRBV7-2 and J is TRBJ2-2; TRBD2 might be the D (6 bases). Germline values: CDR1 SGHTA, CDR2 FQGNSA. The V end was cut by 5 bases, the J end by 1 base, with 11 bases between. CDR3 size: 15 residues. The chain's CDR3 is CASSHGRLNTGELFF. The CDR3 DNA reads as TGTGCCAGCAGCCACGGGAGATTGAACACCGGGGAGCTGTTTTTT.

The chain recombines TRBV27 with TRBJ2-1; 11 bases line up with TRBD2. Per the germline V gene, CDR1 is MNHEY and CDR2 is SMNVEV (reference sequence). The CDR3 sequence is 15 residues long. Trimming cost V 6 bases and J 7 bases; bases outside gene matches: 8. CDR3 DNA: TGTGCCAGCAGGACCACTAGCGGGAGTATGAATGAGCAGTTCTTC. It encodes CASRTTSGSMNEQFF.

The chain combines TRBV11-3 with TRBJ2-5, with 7 bases matching TRBD1. CDR3 size: 13 residues. Germline V lookup: CDR1 SGHNT, CDR2 YENEEA. The V gene end was trimmed by 3 bases and the J gene end by 3 bases; junction bases not matched to a gene: 1. CDR3 amino acids: CASSFTGEETQYF. The CDR3 bases are TGTGCCAGCAGCTTCACAGGGGAAGAGACCCAGTACTTC.

The J gene is TRBJ2-2, the V gene TRBV2; D unresolved. The germline gives CDR1 SNHLY, CDR2 FYNNEI. CDR3 length equals 14 residues. V shed 4 bases and J shed 8 bases, with 14 bases lying between them. The chain's CDR3 is CASSVGGRMGELFF. In nucleotides, the CDR3 is TGTGCCAGCAGTGTAGGTGGGCGCATGGGGGAGCTGTTTTTT.

The chain uses TRBV9 and TRBJ2-7, with TRBD1 matching 8 bases. V was clipped by 4 bases and J by 3 bases; unmatched bases: 6. The germline V gene has CDR1 SGDLS and CDR2 YYNGEE. This CDR3 has 14 residues. CDR3 protein: CASSPTGGYYEQYF. The CDR3 DNA reads as TGTGCCAGCAGCCCCACAGGGGGTTACTACGAGCAGTACTTC.

This clone was recorded once. The chain recombines TRBV6-1 with TRBJ1-2; 10 nucleotides align to TRBD1. The V segment lost 5 bases and the J segment 6 bases; nucleotides outside the gene matches: 6. This CDR3 is built from 14 residues. Germline V lookup: CDR1 MNHNS, CDR2 SASEGT. CDR3 sequence reads: CASSSETGGDGYTF. CDR3 DNA sequence: TGTGCCAGCAGTTCGGAGACAGGGGGCGATGGCTACACCTTC.